This TCR beta chain was documented in a study of beta chain features in type 1 diabetes. Of the isolated RNA, all was reverse transcribed, and so the sequenced material was expressed TCRB transcripts. Clones were sequenced by immunoSEQ multiplex PCR, and TCRdb holds only the in-frame ones, with some missing. Of fewer than 250,000 clones in the sample, 7.5% to 10% were seen once. Germline assignment: CDR1 SGHRS and CDR2 YFSETQ. After removal of 3 bases from V and 4 bases from J, the junction contained 0 bases not matched to a gene. This CDR3 comprises 13 residues. This clone was detected only a few times. CD4+ naive, central memory, regulatory and stem cell-like memory subsets were isolated by sorting on CD45RO/CCR7/CD25/CD127/CD95/CD27.

The source is a woman between 18 and 30 years old in good health. The V call is TRBV5-1, the J call TRBJ2-2, with 7 nucleotides matching TRBD2. Sequencing used naive CD4+ T cells from blood. CDR3 coding DNA: TGCGCCAGCAGCTGGGAGGGCACCGGGGAGCTGTTTTTT. This codes for CASSWEGTGELFF.